This TCR beta chain was obtained from a study of cytomegalovirus exposure and HLA in healthy donors. Study-wide results and limits: Highly shared sequence variants in one cluster were likely a sequencing artifact. Differences between HLA loci emerged in a later analysis of TCR association rates, with DRB1 most and HLA-C fewest. Later analysis demonstrated an association between a missense DCLRE1C variant and TCR beta V- and J-gene trimming.

Unmatched junction bases numbered 8, after V lost 2 bases and J lost 4 bases. The CDR3 consists of 15 residues. Germline V lookup: CDR1 SGHRS, CDR2 YFSETQ. As to this clone: Its antigen is currently unknown.

Donors consisted of healthy bone marrow donors. In the PCR, 60 Vbeta and 13 Jbeta primers were used. Here immunoSEQ multiplex PCR was the method, and the copy in TCRdb shows in-frame clones only, minus some. This table holds about 140,000 clones, almost 85% found once. The clonotype was recovered from a man between 18 and 35 years old in good health and CMV-seropositive. Sample: PBMCs. V usage is TRBV5-1 and J usage is TRBJ1-2; 7 nucleotides match TRBD1. DNA of the CDR3: TGCGCCAGCAGCTTCTCTGGAGCAGGGGGCTATGGCTACACCTTC. Residues: CASSFSGAGGYGYTF.